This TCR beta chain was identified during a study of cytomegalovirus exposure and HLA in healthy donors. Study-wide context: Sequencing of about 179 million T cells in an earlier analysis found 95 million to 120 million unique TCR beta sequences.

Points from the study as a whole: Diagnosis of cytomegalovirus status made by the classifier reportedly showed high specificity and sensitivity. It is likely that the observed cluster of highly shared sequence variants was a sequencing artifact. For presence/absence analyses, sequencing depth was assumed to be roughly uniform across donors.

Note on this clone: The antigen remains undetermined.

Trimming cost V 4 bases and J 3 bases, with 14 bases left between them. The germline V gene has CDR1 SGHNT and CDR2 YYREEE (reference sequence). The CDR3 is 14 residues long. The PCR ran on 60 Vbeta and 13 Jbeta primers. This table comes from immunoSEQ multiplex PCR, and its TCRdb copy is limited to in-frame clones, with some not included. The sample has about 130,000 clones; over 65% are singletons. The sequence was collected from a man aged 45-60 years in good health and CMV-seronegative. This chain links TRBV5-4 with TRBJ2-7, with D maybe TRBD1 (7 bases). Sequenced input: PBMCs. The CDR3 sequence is CASSAGQNDYEQYF. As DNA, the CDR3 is TGTGCCAGCAGCGCGGGACAGAATGACTACGAGCAGTACTTC.